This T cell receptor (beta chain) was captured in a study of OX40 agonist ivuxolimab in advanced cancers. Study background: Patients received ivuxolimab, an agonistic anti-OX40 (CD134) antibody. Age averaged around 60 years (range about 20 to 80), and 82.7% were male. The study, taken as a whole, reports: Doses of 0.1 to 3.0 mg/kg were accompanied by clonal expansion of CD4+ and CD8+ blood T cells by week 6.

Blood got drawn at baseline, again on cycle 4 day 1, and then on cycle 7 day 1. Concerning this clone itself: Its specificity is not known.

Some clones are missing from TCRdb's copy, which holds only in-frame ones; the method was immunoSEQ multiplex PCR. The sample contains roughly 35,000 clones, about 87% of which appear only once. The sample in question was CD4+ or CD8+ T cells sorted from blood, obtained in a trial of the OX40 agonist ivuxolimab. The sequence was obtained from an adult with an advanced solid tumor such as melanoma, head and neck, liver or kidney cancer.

The chain's CDR3 is CASSLGQGDTIYF. CDR3 bases: TGTGCCAGCAGCCTAGGACAGGGGGACACCATATATTTT. V gene TRBV7-2 combines with J gene TRBJ1-3; TRBD1 matches 10 bases. Germline V gene data show CDR1 as SGHTA and CDR2 as FQGNSA. V lost 5 bases, J lost 8 bases, and 3 bases stayed unmatched. This CDR3 is 13 amino acids long.